This T cell receptor (beta chain) was identified during a study of technical replicates of blood from four donors. TCRdb keeps only in-frame clones here, not all; method: immunoSEQ multiplex PCR. Of about 70,000 clones listed, approximately 86% were seen once; the top ten hold about 5.5%. Germline V CDR1 and CDR2: SGHRS, YFSETQ. The CDR3 sequence is 15 residues long. V lost 1 base, J lost 2 bases, and 10 bases lay in between. The TCR originated in a human donor in good health. Some clones in this sample may be carry-over from other donors' samples. This chain joins TRBV5-1 and TRBJ2-1, with D possibly TRBD1 on 6 matching bases. Sequenced input: PBMCs. The CDR3 spells CASSLSGTTYNEQFF. CDR3 DNA: TGCGCCAGCAGCTTGTCGGGGACAACCTACAATGAGCAGTTCTTC.